The clone carrying this T cell receptor beta chain turned up a few times. What it binds is unknown. These data originate in a study of shared clonotypes between healthy human individuals. Regarding the study as a whole: The diversity represented, both genetic and in exposure history, was limited by few donors. The sole specimen, blood, was sampled, and tissue repertoires likely differ. What naive subsets generally showed was a larger estimated richness than memory subsets showed.

Deep level was the assay's run setting. The protocol was immunoSEQ multiplex PCR, while the TCRdb copy is restricted to in-frame clones and leaves out a portion. The profile covers 550,000 to 700,000 clones, with around 73% appearing a single time and more than 1.5% taken by the ten largest. Material: memory CD4+ T cells sorted from blood. Regarding subset: CD45RA-negative fraction. The receptor was isolated from a woman younger than 45 in good health.

The CDR3 DNA follows: TGTGCCAGCAGAAGGGGACAAAACGAGCAGTACTTC. Its translation is CASRRGQNEQYF. The chain couples TRBV6-6 to TRBJ2-7, with D perhaps TRBD1 (6 bases). V lost 6 bases and J lost 5, with 11 bases in between. Germline CDR1 is MNHNY and CDR2 is SVGAGI (reference sequence). This CDR3 is 12 amino acids long.